The T cell receptor beta chain described here comes from a study of blood T cell repertoires in COVID-19. Study-level information: Samples taken during acute and convalescent COVID-19 were collected in the United States, Italy and Spain. Sample material is recorded as cDNA or gDNA derived from T cells, B-cell-depleted T cells, or PBMCs.

Germline V gives CDR1 SGDLS, CDR2 YYNGEE. V was clipped by 0 bases and J by 5 bases, with 18 bases between them. The CDR3 has 17 amino acids. How the authors handled the data: Reference gene primer amplification gave nucleated cell count estimates. Libraries were prepared by immunoSEQ multiplex PCR; TCRdb keeps only in-frame clonotypes and omits some of them. For V, J and clone size, that table is used; D and trimming come from the DNA. The repertoire holds a few hundred thousand clones, with roughly 85% as singletons. Sequencing was done on a sample of peripheral blood. The sequence came from a woman in her 70s with acute or convalescent COVID-19. This chain joins TRBV9 and TRBJ2-1, with a weak D call TRBD1 (6 bases). The CDR3 DNA sequence: TGTGCCAGCAGCGTAGCTGAGGGGGAGCCGGGACACAATGAGCAGTTCTTC. Encoded protein: CASSVAEGEPGHNEQFF.